One and the same sample provided the 6 T cell receptor beta chains below, sequenced in a study of T-cell memory formation after mild COVID-19 (dated by TCRdb to 2020 to 2023). Library preparation used 5' RACE. Sequencing used an Illumina NovaSeq 6000. The raw public reads went through TCRdb reprocessing: fastp at Q25, MiXCR clone calling, in-frame beta chains kept. Records with the same CDR3 protein are collapsed into one entry carrying the most frequent genes and DNA. The sample table contains about 160,000 distinct CDR3 sequences; only one count was recorded for roughly 30% of them. Together, the top ten hold approximately 12% of the sample. The source material was PBMCs or a T cell subset sorted from them (not recorded which). All receptors come from an adult woman who had mild COVID-19 (a few samples of this study predate the infection). The sample titles of this study are shuffled in the database, so cell type and time point are left out; the donor was told from shared clones.

In this sample, this clonotype turned up a few times. The gene calls are TRBV2 and TRBJ1-1, with D possibly matching TRBD1 (5 bases). The V gene lost 3 bases and the J gene lost 0 bases, with 17 bases spanning the gap. Germline V gives CDR1 SNHLY, CDR2 FYNNEI. This CDR3 is 17 amino acids long. In DNA, the CDR3 is TGTGCCAGCAGTGACCCCAGGCGGATGGGGCTGAACACTGAAGCTTTCTTT. Amino acids: CASSDPRRMGLNTEAFF.

Details on this clonotype: One end of the junction does not line up with germline, which may come from a read error. This chain connects TRBV29-1 to TRBJ1-2, with 7 bases matching TRBD1. The CDR3 has 14 amino acids. Germline CDR1 is SQVTM and CDR2 is ANQGSEA. The CDR3 DNA reads TGCAGCGTGGAAGACAGGGTCGCTGGGTATGGCTACACCTTC. Translation: CSVEDRVAGYGYTF.

The chain uses TRBV5-1 and TRBJ2-2; a possible D gene is TRBD2 (6 bases). Germline CDR1 SGHRS, CDR2 YFSETQ. CDR3 length: 17 amino acids. The ends were cut back, 4 bases at V and 2 bases at J, with 18 bases in the middle. In DNA form, the CDR3 reads TGCGCCAGCAGCATCAGGCTAGCGAGGTTCAACACCGGGGAGCTGTTTTTT. Translation: CASSIRLARFNTGELFF.

This clonotype was observed a few times. The chain combines TRBV6-2 or TRBV6-3 with TRBJ2-3; D is unresolved. Germline lookup yields CDR1 MNHEY and CDR2 SVGEGT. Trimming stripped 8 bases from V and 6 bases from J, with 9 bases between. CDR3 length equals 11 residues. CDR3 bases: TGTGCCAGCGGGGATTACGATACGCAGTATTTT. Translating it yields CASGDYDTQYF.

The chain is built from TRBV15 and TRBJ1-1; no definite D call. Germline CDR1 is LNHNV and CDR2 is YYDKDF (reference sequence). The CDR3 runs to 14 residues. The ends were cut back, 8 bases at V and 1 base at J, with 14 bases in the middle. In DNA form, the CDR3 reads TGTGCCACCTGGCCGGGCGGACCGAACACTGAAGCTTTCTTT. This gives the protein CATWPGGPNTEAFF.

A single count supports this clonotype. The rearrangement uses TRBV20-1 and TRBJ2-1; D assignment may be TRBD1 or TRBD2 (6 bases each). Germline V gene data show CDR1 as DFQATT and CDR2 as SNEGSKA (reference sequence). The CDR3 is 12 residues long. This CDR3 reads CALFGGRNEQFF. DNA of the CDR3: TGCGCTCTATTCGGGGGCCGCAATGAGCAGTTCTTC.